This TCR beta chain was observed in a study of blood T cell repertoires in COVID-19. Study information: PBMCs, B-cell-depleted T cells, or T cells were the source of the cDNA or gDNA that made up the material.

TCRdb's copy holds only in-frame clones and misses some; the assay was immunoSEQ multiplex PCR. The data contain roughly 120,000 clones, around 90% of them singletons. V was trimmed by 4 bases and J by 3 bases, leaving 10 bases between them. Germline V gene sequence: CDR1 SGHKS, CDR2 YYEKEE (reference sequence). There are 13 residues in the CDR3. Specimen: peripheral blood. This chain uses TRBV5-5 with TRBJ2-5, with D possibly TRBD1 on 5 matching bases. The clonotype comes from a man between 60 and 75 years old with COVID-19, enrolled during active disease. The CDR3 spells CASSLRQKETQYF. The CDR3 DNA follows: TGTGCCAGCAGCCTCCGACAGAAAGAGACCCAGTACTTC.